This T cell receptor (beta chain) was identified in a study of blood T cell repertoires in COVID-19. Study-level background: Both acute and convalescent COVID-19 samples were obtained from the United States, Italy and Spain. Sources were T cells, B-cell-depleted T cells, or PBMCs; the material itself was cDNA or gDNA.

Germline V gene sequence: CDR1 DFQATT, CDR2 SNEGSKA (reference sequence). CDR3 length: 15 residues. Unmatched junction bases numbered 10, after V lost 3 bases and J lost 10 bases. As processed by the authors: Quantification of nucleated cells was approximated via reference gene primer amplification. The data were produced by immunoSEQ multiplex PCR, yet TCRdb's version contains in-frame clones alone and is incomplete. V and J calls and clone size follow that table, whereas D and trimming were derived from the DNA. The sample shows over 150,000 clones, about 87% of them seen only once. Seattle-derived patients entered the study during active infection and were followed longitudinally.

The clonotype comes from a man aged 55-75 years with COVID-19, enrolled during active disease. Sample: peripheral blood. The chain uses TRBV20-1 and TRBJ1-5; 12 bases line up with TRBD1. DNA of the CDR3: TGCAGTGCTAGTGAGCCCGGGACAGGGGGCGACCCCCAGCATTTT. Its protein product is CSASEPGTGGDPQHF.